Listed below are T cell receptor beta chains from one sample, sequenced in a study of identical twins. TCRdb reanalysed the 5' RACE reads using MiXCR and keeps one entry per CDR3 protein. This sample has 1.5 million to 2 million distinct CDR3 sequences; around a third occur once, and the top ten carry over 0.25%. The sequenced sample consisted of cord blood. These receptor sequences come from a newborn girl in good health. CDR3s include the opening cysteine and the closing phenylalanine or tryptophan. A D gene is named only where the DNA matches it firmly. Clone sizes are given selectively: once, few, many, or a class where the clone is expanded.

J,length,V,D,size,DNA,CDR3
TRBJ2-3,14,TRBV28,.,.,.,CASSSSASTDTQYF
TRBJ2-5,14,TRBV9,.,few,TGTGCCAGCAGCGTAGTTTGGACACAAGAGACCCAGTACTTC,CASSVVWTQETQYF
TRBJ2-5,11,TRBV12-5,.,many,TGTGCTAGTGGTTTCCAAGAGACCCAGTACTTC,CASGFQETQYF
TRBJ2-1,16,TRBV7-2,.,.,TGTGCCAGCAGCTTAGTTTGGCGGGGCCGTTACAATGAGCAGTTCTTC,CASSLVWRGRYNEQFF
TRBJ2-5,14,TRBV7-2,.,.,TGTGCCAGCAGCGTCGGGGGCAATCAAGAGACCCAGTACTTC,CASSVGGNQETQYF
TRBJ2-7,18,TRBV6-5,TRBD2,few,TGTGCCAGCAGTTACTCAGCTAGCGGGGTATGGACGGGAAACGAGCAGTACTTC,CASSYSASGVWTGNEQYF
TRBJ1-6,16,TRBV6-5,TRBD1,.,TGTGCCAGCAGTTCTACTCGCAGGGGGCATAATTCACCCCTCCACTTT,CASSSTRRGHNSPLHF
TRBJ2-2,12,TRBV11-2,.,.,TGTGCCAGCAGCTTCCCAATCGGGGAGCTGTTTTTT,CASSFPIGELFF
TRBJ2-1,11,TRBV5-1,.,.,TGCGTCAGCAGCTTGGGTATGGAGCAGTTCTTC,CVSSLGMEQFF
TRBJ2-3,14,TRBV12-3/TRBV12-4,.,.,TGTGCCAGCAGTTACGCTCTGACCACAGATACGCAGTATTTT,CASSYALTTDTQYF
TRBJ2-3,17,TRBV6-6,TRBD1,.,TGTGCCAGCAGTTACTCGGGACAGGGGCCTAGCACAGATATGCAGTATTTT,CASSYSGQGPSTDMQYF
TRBJ1-3,16,TRBV10-3,.,few,TGTGCCATCAGTGAGCAACAGGGACCTCCTGGAAACACCATATATTTT,CAISEQQGPPGNTIYF
TRBJ2-1,15,TRBV27,TRBD2,.,TGTGCCGGCAGTTTCCTAGCGGCTTCCTACAATGAGCAGTTCTTC,CAGSFLAASYNEQFF
TRBJ2-1,14,TRBV28,TRBD2,.,TGTGCCAGCCAGATTAGCGGGAGGCCTCAGGTGAGGTTCTTC,CASQISGRPQVRFF
TRBJ2-2,17,TRBV5-1,TRBD2,.,TGCGCCAGCAGCTTCGGTGTAGCGGGAGGGAGTACCGGGGAGCTGTTTTTT,CASSFGVAGGSTGELFF
TRBJ2-1,15,TRBV5-1,TRBD2,few,TGCGCCAGCAGCTTGGTAGCGGGAGTGAGCAATGAGCAGTTCTTC,CASSLVAGVSNEQFF
TRBJ1-6,14,TRBV5-6,.,few,TGTGCCAGCAGCCAGGGGACGGCAAATTCACCCCTCCACTTT,CASSQGTANSPLHF
TRBJ2-7,15,TRBV6-2/TRBV6-3,TRBD1,.,TGTGCCAGCAGTCCGGGGGGACAGGGGTACGACGAGCAGTACTTC,CASSPGGQGYDEQYF
TRBJ2-3,17,TRBV14,.,.,TGTGCCAGCAGCCAAGAAGGAAAGTGGGAATTCACAGATACGCAGTATTTT,CASSQEGKWEFTDTQYF
TRBJ2-7,17,TRBV20-1,TRBD2,few,TGCAGTGCTAGGCGGCCCACTAGCGGGGGACTTACCTACGAGCAGTACTTC,CSARRPTSGGLTYEQYF
TRBJ1-5,14,TRBV2,TRBD1,few,TGTGCCAGCAGCGACGACAGGGGGTTAGGACCCCAGCATTTT,CASSDDRGLGPQHF
TRBJ1-1,15,TRBV5-1,.,.,TGCGCCAGCAGCGCGCGTTTGGACATCCCGACTGAAGCTTTCTTT,CASSARLDIPTEAFF
TRBJ1-2,15,TRBV6-5,TRBD1,few,TGTGCCAGCAGTACTCGGGACAGTATTAACTATGGCTACACCTTC,CASSTRDSINYGYTF
TRBJ2-3,14,TRBV20-1,TRBD2,once,TGCAGTGCTAGTCGGGAGGCAGCGACAGATACGCAGTATTTT,CSASREAATDTQYF
TRBJ1-2,17,TRBV28,.,few,TGTGCCAGCAGGACGAACCTTTGGGGGACTCGGTACTATGGCTACACCTTC,CASRTNLWGTRYYGYTF
TRBJ2-7,17,TRBV7-2,.,.,TGTGCCAGCAGCTTCCCGCTAGCACCTCACTCCTACAATGAGCAGTACTTC,CASSFPLAPHSYNEQYF
TRBJ2-7,16,TRBV5-5,TRBD1,.,TGTGCCAGCAGCTTGATGACAGGGGCATTCTCCTACGAGCAGTACTTC,CASSLMTGAFSYEQYF
TRBJ2-5,15,TRBV5-1,.,.,TGCGCCAGCAGCTTGGTGACCCGGTACCAAGAGACCCAGTACTTC,CASSLVTRYQETQYF
TRBJ1-5,14,TRBV20-1,TRBD1,few,TGCAGTGCTAGAAGCCAGGGGGGCGAGCAGCCCCAGCATTTT,CSARSQGGEQPQHF
TRBJ2-1,15,TRBV9,TRBD2,many,TGTGCCAGCAGCGTAGCGGGGGGCTCCTACAATGAGCAGTTCTTC,CASSVAGGSYNEQFF
TRBJ2-1,16,TRBV9,TRBD1,few,TGTGCCAGCAGCGTAGACCCTCGGGACAGCTCCTACGAGCAGTTCTTC,CASSVDPRDSSYEQFF
TRBJ2-1,16,TRBV4-1,TRBD2,few,TGCGCCAGCAGCCAAGTCCGGGACTACCCCTACAATGAGCAGTTCTTC,CASSQVRDYPYNEQFF
TRBJ2-1,16,TRBV28,TRBD1,few,TGTGCCAGCAGTCTCCCGACAGGGTTCTCCTACAATGAGCAGTTCTTC,CASSLPTGFSYNEQFF
TRBJ2-2,14,TRBV4-1,.,once,TGCGCCAGCAGCATCCGGGACTCCGGCGGGGAGCTGTTTTTT,CASSIRDSGGELFF
TRBJ1-1,14,TRBV6-6,.,few,TGTGCCAGCAGTTACTCGAGGATGAACACTGAAGCTTTCTTT,CASSYSRMNTEAFF
TRBJ2-2,12,TRBV25-1,.,.,TGTGCCAGCACTCGTATCACCGGGGAGCTGTTTTTT,CASTRITGELFF
TRBJ2-1,12,TRBV27,TRBD2,.,TGTGCCAGCATTTTACGGGGGGGGGAGCAGTTCTTC,CASILRGGEQFF
TRBJ2-1,16,TRBV5-1,TRBD2,many,TGTGCCAGCAGCCTAGCTGGGGGGGGCTCCTACAATGAGCAGTTCTTC,CASSLAGGGSYNEQFF
TRBJ2-5,13,TRBV20-1,TRBD2,.,TGCAGTGCTAGGACTAGCCCGCAAGAGACCCAGTACTTC,CSARTSPQETQYF
TRBJ2-6,16,TRBV5-5,.,.,TGTGCCAGCAGCTTCCTAGTGAGGGCTGGGGCCAACGTCCTGACTTTC,CASSFLVRAGANVLTF
TRBJ2-7,14,TRBV14,.,.,TGTGCCAGCAGCCAAGGATGGCAGGCCTACGAGCAGTACTTC,CASSQGWQAYEQYF
TRBJ1-1,19,TRBV7-9,.,.,TGTGCCAGCAGCTTAGGAGAAGATTATGGTGGGGGCCTGAACACTGAAGCTTTCTTT,CASSLGEDYGGGLNTEAFF
TRBJ1-5,15,TRBV27,.,.,TGTGCCAGCAGCCTCAATTACAGGGGCAATCAGCCCCAGCATTTT,CASSLNYRGNQPQHF
TRBJ1-6,16,TRBV21-1,.,.,TGTGCCAGCAGCAAAAGGAGGCTACCTAGGAAGAAACCCCTCCACTTT,CASSKRRLPRKKPLHF
TRBJ1-1,16,TRBV7-9,.,few,TGTGCCAGCAGCTTAGCTATGGGGGCCCAGGGGACTGAAGCTTTCTTT,CASSLAMGAQGTEAFF
TRBJ2-5,12,TRBV3-1,.,.,TGTGCCAGCAGCTGGGACAAAGAGACCCAGTACTTC,CASSWDKETQYF
TRBJ1-1,16,TRBV7-9,.,few,TGTGCCAGCAGCTTAGACGCAAAGGACGGCCGGCCTGAAGCTTTCTTT,CASSLDAKDGRPEAFF
TRBJ2-3,14,TRBV5-5,.,many,TGTGCCAGCAGCTTGGGATCCCCCGGGGATACGCAGTATTTT,CASSLGSPGDTQYF
TRBJ2-5,14,TRBV3-1,.,.,TGTGCCAGCAGCGCAATAGGGGGCCAAGAGACCCAGTACTTC,CASSAIGGQETQYF
TRBJ1-6,16,TRBV12-3/TRBV12-4,TRBD1,.,TGTGCCAGCAGCCCACGGACAGGGGGCAGGTATTCACCCCTCCACTTT,CASSPRTGGRYSPLHF
TRBJ2-7,15,TRBV4-1,TRBD2,few,TGCGCCAGCAGCCGCAGGACTAGTCAAAGGGGCGAGCAGTACTTC,CASSRRTSQRGEQYF
TRBJ1-2,15,TRBV20-1,.,.,TGCAGTGCAACCAGATATATGGGCCAATCCTATGGCTACACCTTC,CSATRYMGQSYGYTF
TRBJ1-6,15,TRBV28,TRBD1,few,TGTGCCAGCAGTTCAGAGGACAGGGTCAGTTCACCCCTCCACTTT,CASSSEDRVSSPLHF
TRBJ1-2,14,TRBV4-2,.,few,TGTGCCAGCAGCCAAGATAAACCTACCTATGGCTACACCTTC,CASSQDKPTYGYTF
TRBJ1-5,16,TRBV10-3,TRBD1,.,TGTGCCATCGGTGAGGACAGGGGGCCGAGCAATCAGCCCCAGCATTTT,CAIGEDRGPSNQPQHF
TRBJ2-1,15,TRBV5-5,.,once,TGTGCCAGCAGCTTGAGCGGGCCCCGCTACAATGAGCAGTTCTTC,CASSLSGPRYNEQFF
TRBJ2-5,13,TRBV28,.,many,TGTGCCAGCAGTCGGGGGACGGAAGAGACCCAGTACTTC,CASSRGTEETQYF
TRBJ1-2,14,TRBV5-1,.,many,TGTGCCAGCAGCTTGGGGAGGACTAACTATGGCTACACCTTC,CASSLGRTNYGYTF
TRBJ2-7,13,TRBV20-1,.,.,TGCAGTGCTCCTTTCAGGGTAGGCTACGAGCAGTACTTC,CSAPFRVGYEQYF
TRBJ2-1,17,TRBV5-1,TRBD2,.,TGCGCCAGCAGCTTGAGCGTCCCGGGACTAGCGGACAATGAGCAGTTCTTC,CASSLSVPGLADNEQFF